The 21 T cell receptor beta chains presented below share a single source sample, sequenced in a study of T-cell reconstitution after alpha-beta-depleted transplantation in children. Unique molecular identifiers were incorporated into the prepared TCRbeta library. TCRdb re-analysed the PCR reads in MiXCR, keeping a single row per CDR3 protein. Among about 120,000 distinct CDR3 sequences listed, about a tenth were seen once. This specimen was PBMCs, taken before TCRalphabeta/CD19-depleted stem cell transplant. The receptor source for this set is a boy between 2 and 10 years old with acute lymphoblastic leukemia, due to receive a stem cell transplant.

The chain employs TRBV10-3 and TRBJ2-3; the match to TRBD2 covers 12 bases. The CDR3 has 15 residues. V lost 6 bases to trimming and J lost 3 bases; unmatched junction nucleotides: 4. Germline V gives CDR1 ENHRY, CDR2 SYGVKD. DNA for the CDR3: TGTGCCATCAGAAAAGGGACTAGCGGGACAGATACGCAGTATTTT. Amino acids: CAIRKGTSGTDTQYF.

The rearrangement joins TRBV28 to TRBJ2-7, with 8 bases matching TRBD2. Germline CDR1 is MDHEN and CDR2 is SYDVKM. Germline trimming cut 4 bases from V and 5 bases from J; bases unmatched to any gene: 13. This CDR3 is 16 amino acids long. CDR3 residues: CASSSGGAGINHEQYF. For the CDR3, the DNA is TGTGCCAGCAGTTCGGGGGGGGCAGGGATTAACCACGAGCAGTACTTC.

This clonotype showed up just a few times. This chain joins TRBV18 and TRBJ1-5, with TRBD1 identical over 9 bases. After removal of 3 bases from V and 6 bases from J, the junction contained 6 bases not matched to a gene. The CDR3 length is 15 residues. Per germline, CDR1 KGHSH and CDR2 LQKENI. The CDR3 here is CASSPTGGRGQPQHF. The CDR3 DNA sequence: TGTGCCAGCTCACCGACAGGGGGTAGGGGTCAGCCCCAGCATTTT.

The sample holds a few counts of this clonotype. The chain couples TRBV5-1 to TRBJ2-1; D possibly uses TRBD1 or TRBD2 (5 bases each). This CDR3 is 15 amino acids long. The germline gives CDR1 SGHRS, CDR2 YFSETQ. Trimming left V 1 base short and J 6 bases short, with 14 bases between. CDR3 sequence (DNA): TGCGCCAGCAGCTTGAGTAGGCGTGGGGGCAATGAGCAGTTCTTC. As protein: CASSLSRRGGNEQFF.

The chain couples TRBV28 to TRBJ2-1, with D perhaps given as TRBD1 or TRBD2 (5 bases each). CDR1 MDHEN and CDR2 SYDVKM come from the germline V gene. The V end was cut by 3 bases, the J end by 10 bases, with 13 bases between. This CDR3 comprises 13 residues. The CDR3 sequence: CASSLVGTPEQFF. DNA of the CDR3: TGTGCCAGCAGTTTGGTAGGGACCCCAGAGCAGTTCTTC.

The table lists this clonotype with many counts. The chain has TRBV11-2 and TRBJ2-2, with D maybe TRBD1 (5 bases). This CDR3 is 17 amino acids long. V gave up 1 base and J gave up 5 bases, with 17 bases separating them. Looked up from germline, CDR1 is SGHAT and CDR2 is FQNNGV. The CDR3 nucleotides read TGTGCCAGCAGCTTAGGGGTCTTAGTTAGGGGTACCGGGGAGCTGTTTTTT. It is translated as CASSLGVLVRGTGELFF.

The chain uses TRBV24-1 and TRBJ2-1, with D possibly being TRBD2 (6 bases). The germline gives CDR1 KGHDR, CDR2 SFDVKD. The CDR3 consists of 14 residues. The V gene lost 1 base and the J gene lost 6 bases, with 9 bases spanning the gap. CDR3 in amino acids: CATSDFASVNEQFF. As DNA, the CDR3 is TGTGCCACCAGTGATTTCGCTAGCGTCAATGAGCAGTTCTTC.

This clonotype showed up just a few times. CDR3 nucleotides: TGCGCCAGCAGCCAAGAGTACCCTAGCGGGGTCTACGAGCAGTACTTC. It is translated as CASSQEYPSGVYEQYF. V and J are TRBV4-1 and TRBJ2-7; TRBD2 aligns across 9 bases. Trimming removed 0 bases from V and 3 bases from J; junction bases left unmatched: 6. The CDR3 runs to 16 residues. Germline V gene data show CDR1 as MGHRA and CDR2 as YSYEKL.

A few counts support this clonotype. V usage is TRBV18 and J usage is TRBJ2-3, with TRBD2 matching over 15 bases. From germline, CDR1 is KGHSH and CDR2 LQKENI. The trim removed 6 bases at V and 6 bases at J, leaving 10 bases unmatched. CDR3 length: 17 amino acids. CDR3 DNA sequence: TGTGCCAGCTCCCTGGGACTAGCGGGAGGCCAATCCGATACGCAGTATTTT. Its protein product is CASSLGLAGGQSDTQYF.

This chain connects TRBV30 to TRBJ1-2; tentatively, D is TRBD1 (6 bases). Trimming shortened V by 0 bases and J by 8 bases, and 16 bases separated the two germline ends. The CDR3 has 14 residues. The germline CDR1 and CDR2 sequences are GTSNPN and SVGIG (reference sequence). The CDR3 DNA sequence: TGTGCCTGGAGTGTACAGGGTGGGGTACGCGGCTACACCTTC. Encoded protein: CAWSVQGGVRGYTF.

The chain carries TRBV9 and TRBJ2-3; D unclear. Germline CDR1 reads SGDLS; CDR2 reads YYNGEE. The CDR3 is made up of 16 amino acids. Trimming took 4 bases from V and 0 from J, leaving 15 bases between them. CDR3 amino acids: CASSIDSSLSTDTQYF. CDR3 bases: TGTGCCAGCAGCATAGATTCCAGCCTAAGCACAGATACGCAGTATTTT.

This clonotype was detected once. In nucleotides, the CDR3 is TGTGCCAGCAGTGTTCTTGGGGGTCCCTACGAGCAGTACTTC. Translating it yields CASSVLGGPYEQYF. The chain recombines TRBV6-1 with TRBJ2-7, with D tentatively TRBD1 or TRBD2 (5 bases each). Germline CDR1 and CDR2: MNHNS and SASEGT. Trimming pared 4 bases from V and 2 bases from J, leaving 12 bases between. The CDR3 length is 14 residues.

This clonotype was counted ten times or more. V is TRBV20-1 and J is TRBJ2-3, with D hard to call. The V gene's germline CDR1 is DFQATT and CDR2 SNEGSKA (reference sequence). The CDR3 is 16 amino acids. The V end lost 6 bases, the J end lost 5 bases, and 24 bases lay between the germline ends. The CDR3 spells CSALPRSAGKGDTQYF. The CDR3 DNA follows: TGCAGTGCCCTCCCCAGGAGCGCCGGTAAGGGAGATACGCAGTATTTT.

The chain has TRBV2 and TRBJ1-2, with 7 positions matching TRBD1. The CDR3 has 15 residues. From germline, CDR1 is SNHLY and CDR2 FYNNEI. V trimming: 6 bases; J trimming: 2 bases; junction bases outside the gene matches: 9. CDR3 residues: CASRNSGTVNYGYTF. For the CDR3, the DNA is TGTGCCAGCAGGAACAGCGGGACAGTCAACTATGGCTACACCTTC.

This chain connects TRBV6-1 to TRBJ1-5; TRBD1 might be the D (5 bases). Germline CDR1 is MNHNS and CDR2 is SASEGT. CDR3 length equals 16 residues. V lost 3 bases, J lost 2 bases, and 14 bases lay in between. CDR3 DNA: TGTGCCAGCAGTGAGTCCCCGGACAACCGCAATCAGCCCCAGCATTTT. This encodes CASSESPDNRNQPQHF.

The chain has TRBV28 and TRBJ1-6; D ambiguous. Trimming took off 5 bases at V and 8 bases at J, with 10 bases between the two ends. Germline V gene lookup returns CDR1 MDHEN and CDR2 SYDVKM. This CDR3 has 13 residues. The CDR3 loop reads CASSPRLYSPLHF. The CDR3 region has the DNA TGTGCCAGCAGTCCCCGGTTATATTCACCCCTCCACTTT. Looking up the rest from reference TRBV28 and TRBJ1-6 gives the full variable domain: DVKVTQSSRYLVKRTGEKVFLECVQDMDHENMFWYRQDPGLGLRLIYFSYDVKMKEKGDIPEGYSVSREKKERFSLILESASTNQTSMYLCASSPRLYSPLHFGNGTRLTVT.

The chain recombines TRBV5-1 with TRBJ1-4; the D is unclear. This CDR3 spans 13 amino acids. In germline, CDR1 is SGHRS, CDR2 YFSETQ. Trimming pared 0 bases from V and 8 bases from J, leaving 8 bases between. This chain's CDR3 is CASSLVPGEKLFF. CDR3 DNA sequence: TGCGCCAGCAGCTTGGTGCCGGGGGAAAAACTGTTTTTT.

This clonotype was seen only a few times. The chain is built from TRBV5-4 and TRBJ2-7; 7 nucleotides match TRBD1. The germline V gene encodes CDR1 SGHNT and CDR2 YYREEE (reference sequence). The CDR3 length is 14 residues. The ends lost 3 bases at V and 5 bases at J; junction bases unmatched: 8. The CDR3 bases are TGTGCCAGCAGCTCGGGACAGAACCGCAACGAGCAGTACTTC. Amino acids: CASSSGQNRNEQYF.

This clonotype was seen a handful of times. The CDR3 here is CASSQDFRTSGPYNEQFF. The DNA for the CDR3 is TGCGCCAGCAGCCAAGATTTTCGGACTAGCGGTCCGTACAATGAGCAGTTCTTC. The chain uses TRBV4-1 and TRBJ2-1; 10 nucleotides match TRBD2. Germline V gene data show CDR1 as MGHRA and CDR2 as YSYEKL. V shed 0 bases and J 4 bases; nucleotides not matched to a gene: 9. The CDR3 runs to 18 residues.

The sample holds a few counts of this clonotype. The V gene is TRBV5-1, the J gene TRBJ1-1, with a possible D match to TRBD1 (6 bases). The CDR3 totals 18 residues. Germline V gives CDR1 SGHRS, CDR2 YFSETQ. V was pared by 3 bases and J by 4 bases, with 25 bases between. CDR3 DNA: TGCGCCAGCAGCTCGGGCTCCCGGACAGCTCAGGGTGGCACTGAAGCTTTCTTT. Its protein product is CASSSGSRTAQGGTEAFF.

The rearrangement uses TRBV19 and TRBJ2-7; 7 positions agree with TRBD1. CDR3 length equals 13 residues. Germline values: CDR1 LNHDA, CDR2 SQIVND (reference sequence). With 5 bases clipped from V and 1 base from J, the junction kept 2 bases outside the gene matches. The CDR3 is CASSRGQSYEQYF. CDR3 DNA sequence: TGTGCCAGTAGTCGGGGACAGTCCTACGAGCAGTACTTC.